A selection of T cell receptor beta chains follows, all from one sample in a study of T-cell reconstitution after alpha-beta-depleted transplantation in children. TCRdb recomputed calls from the PCR reads with MiXCR, one row per CDR3 protein. The sample includes roughly 790,000 distinct CDR3 sequences, under 20% of them seen just once. Here the sequenced sample was PBMCs, mostly from graft donor cells, taken 360 days after TCRalphabeta/CD19-depleted stem cell transplant. The receptor set was obtained from a male patient under 18 who had a stem cell transplant for acute lymphoblastic leukemia, so the T cells may come from the graft donor. Both conserved end residues are part of each CDR3. A D gene is named only where the DNA matches it firmly. Clone size is shown for a subset of rows, as once, few, many or a class of expanded clone.

d_call j_call v_call clone_size cdr3_nt cdr3_aa
. TRBJ1-1 TRBV7-3 . TGTGCCAGCAGCTTAAATTGTCCCAGGGGGAACACTGAAGCTTTCTTT CASSLNCPRGNTEAFF
. TRBJ2-7 TRBV25-1 few TGTGCCAGCAGTCCCACCGACGGGAGTAAGTACGAGCAGTACTTC CASSPTDGSKYEQYF
TRBD1 TRBJ1-4 TRBV20-1 . TGCAGTGCTAGCAGGGGGGGTACTAATGAAAAACTGTTTTTT CSASRGGTNEKLFF
. TRBJ1-6 TRBV12-5 . TGTGCTAGTGGGAAGGGGACACCGAATTCACCCCTCCACTTT CASGKGTPNSPLHF
. TRBJ2-1 TRBV4-2 few TGTGCCAGCAGCCAAGGTTCTGGGAATGAGCAGTTCTTC CASSQGSGNEQFF
TRBD2 TRBJ2-1 TRBV9 . TGTGCCAGCAGCTCCGGGACTAGCGGGAGGAGGACGTCTCGGCATGAGCAGTTCTTC CASSSGTSGRRTSRHEQFF
TRBD1 TRBJ1-5 TRBV27 few TGTGCCAGCAGTTTGCTCCGCCCAGGGGGGGATCAGCCCCAGCATTTT CASSLLRPGGDQPQHF
TRBD1 TRBJ2-2 TRBV5-8 . TGTGCCAGCAGCAGGTATTCAGGGGGCGCTAACACCGGGGAGCTGTTTTTT CASSRYSGGANTGELFF
. TRBJ2-3 TRBV29-1 few TGCAGCCACCACGGGTACAGCGTAACAGATACGCAGTATTTT CSHHGYSVTDTQYF
. TRBJ2-7 TRBV15 . TGTGCCACCAGCAGAGTCCCCTCTAGCGCGAGCCCCTACGAGCAGTACTTC CATSRVPSSASPYEQYF
. TRBJ2-7 TRBV12-3/TRBV12-4 . TGTGCCAGCAGTTTGAGGGTAGGACGGTACGAGCAGTACTTC CASSLRVGRYEQYF
TRBD1 TRBJ2-6 TRBV10-3 . TGTGCCATCACAGGGGGCGCTGGGGCCAACGTCCTGACTTTC CAITGGAGANVLTF
TRBD1 TRBJ1-5 TRBV27 . TGTGCCAGCAGAGTGACAGGGGGTCAGCCCCAGCATTTT CASRVTGGQPQHF
. TRBJ2-5 TRBV29-1 few TGCAGCCGCGGGACAGCACAAGAGACCCAGTACTTC CSRGTAQETQYF
TRBD2 TRBJ2-1 TRBV7-3 few TGTGCCAGCAGGCTTCCGGGACTAGCTTACAATGAGCAGTTCTTC CASRLPGLAYNEQFF
TRBD2 TRBJ2-1 TRBV24-1 . TGTGCCACCAGTGATTGGCCAGCGGGGTCCTACAATGAGCAGTTCTTC CATSDWPAGSYNEQFF
. TRBJ2-7 TRBV25-1 few TGTGCCAGCAGCCGACGGAAGACCTACGAGCAGTACTTC CASSRRKTYEQYF
. TRBJ2-7 TRBV5-1 . TGCGCCAGCAGCCCCCTCCGGCCGGGATCTGAGCAGTACTTC CASSPLRPGSEQYF
TRBD1 TRBJ2-1 TRBV25-1 few TGTGCCGGGGGGACAGGACCCTACAATGAGCAGTTCTTC CAGGTGPYNEQFF
TRBD2 TRBJ2-7 TRBV10-2 few TGCGCCAGCAGTGGTACTAGCGTATCCTACGAGCAGTACTTC CASSGTSVSYEQYF
TRBD2 TRBJ2-5 TRBV7-9 few TGTGCCAGCAGCTCGTATGTAGCGGGAGGAGAGACCCAGTACTTC CASSSYVAGGETQYF
TRBD1 TRBJ2-4 TRBV28 few TGTGCCAGCAGTCTGAGACAGGGGAGAAACATTCAGTACTTC CASSLRQGRNIQYF
TRBD2 TRBJ2-1 TRBV7-2 . TGTGCCAGCAGCTCAACTAGCGGGAGGGCCTCTGAGCAGTTCTTC CASSSTSGRASEQFF
TRBD2 TRBJ2-4 TRBV5-1 . TGCGCCAGCAGCTTGGGACTAGCGGGGGACGGCCTAGCCAGGAACATTCAGTACTTC CASSLGLAGDGLARNIQYF
. TRBJ1-2 TRBV12-3/TRBV12-4 few TGTGCCAGCAGTCGTAACTGGGGGGCGGACTATGGCTACACCTTC CASSRNWGADYGYTF
. TRBJ1-2 TRBV5-5 . TGTGCCAGCAGCCCAGACATATTCTATGGCTACACCTTC CASSPDIFYGYTF
. TRBJ2-1 TRBV5-1 . TGCGCCAGCAGCTTACCTAGGAACAATGAGCAGTTCTTC CASSLPRNNEQFF
. TRBJ2-5 TRBV4-1 many TGCGCCAGCAGCCAAGATAGGAGGGGCTTCTGGGCGGAGACCCAGTACTTC CASSQDRRGFWAETQYF
TRBD2 TRBJ2-1 TRBV4-1 many TGCGCCAGCAGCCAAGAATCCCCGGAGGGACTAGCGGGTTTGGGTGAGCAGTTCTTC CASSQESPEGLAGLGEQFF
TRBD1 TRBJ2-2 TRBV6-1 . TGTGCCAGCAGCAGCCCGGGACAGGGAAACACCGGGGAGCTGTTTTTT CASSSPGQGNTGELFF
. TRBJ1-4 TRBV28 few TGTGCCAGCAGTTTATCTTATACGGGGGGCAGGAAGCGGGAAAAACTGTTTTTT CASSLSYTGGRKREKLFF
TRBD2 TRBJ2-7 TRBV5-1 few TGCGCCAGCAAGCCCCCGGGGGGGAGTTCCCACGAGCAGTACTTC CASKPPGGSSHEQYF
. TRBJ2-2 TRBV5-1 few TGCGCCAGCAGCCCAGGAACGAACACCGGGGAGCTGTTTTTT CASSPGTNTGELFF
TRBD2 TRBJ2-7 TRBV11-2 many TGTGCCAGCAGCCTGGGACTAGCGGGAGAGCAGTACTTC CASSLGLAGEQYF
TRBD1 TRBJ1-3 TRBV12-3/TRBV12-4 few TGTGCCAGCAGTCCGGACAGGGGTTCTGGAAACACCATATATTTT CASSPDRGSGNTIYF
TRBD2 TRBJ2-3 TRBV29-1 many TGCAGCGTAAAGACTAGCGGGATCACAGATACGCAGTATTTT CSVKTSGITDTQYF
. TRBJ2-3 TRBV5-1 . TGCGCCAGCAGCTTGGTGGCGGGATCAGCGGATACGCAGTATTTT CASSLVAGSADTQYF
TRBD1 TRBJ1-1 TRBV6-5 . TGTGCCAGCAGTTACAACAGGGGGAAAATAGGTGGAGCTTTCTTT CASSYNRGKIGGAFF
. TRBJ2-1 TRBV18 once TGTGCCAGCTCCCCGACAGGGACTACCTACAATGAGCAGTTCTTC CASSPTGTTYNEQFF
. TRBJ2-2 TRBV28 few TGTGCCAGCAGTTTCGCACGCGGGACAGTAAACACCGGGGAGCTGTTTTTT CASSFARGTVNTGELFF